This T cell receptor beta chain was identified during a study of shared clonotypes between healthy human individuals. As to this clone: What it binds is not known.

General study results and limits: Larger estimated richness was generally recorded for naive subsets relative to memory subsets. When compared with the clonotypes that were shared by all four sorted-subset donors, the non-shared clonotypes turned out to have lower generation probabilities.

V was cut by 4 bases and J by 6 bases, with 6 bases left in between. The length of the CDR3 is 11 residues. CDR1 and CDR2 from the germline V gene are MDHEN and SYDVKM. Profiled with immunoSEQ multiplex PCR; TCRdb holds only in-frame clones, not every one. The sample shows roughly 1,100,000 clones, 70% to 80% of them seen only once. The chain recombines TRBV28 with TRBJ1-2; no definite D call. Sequencing was performed on memory CD4+ T cells sorted from blood. As to subset: CD45RA-negative fraction. The TCR originated in a man between 18 and 35 years old in good health. CDR3 DNA sequence: TGTGCCAGCAGTTACCTGGATGGCTACACCTTC. Its translation is CASSYLDGYTF.